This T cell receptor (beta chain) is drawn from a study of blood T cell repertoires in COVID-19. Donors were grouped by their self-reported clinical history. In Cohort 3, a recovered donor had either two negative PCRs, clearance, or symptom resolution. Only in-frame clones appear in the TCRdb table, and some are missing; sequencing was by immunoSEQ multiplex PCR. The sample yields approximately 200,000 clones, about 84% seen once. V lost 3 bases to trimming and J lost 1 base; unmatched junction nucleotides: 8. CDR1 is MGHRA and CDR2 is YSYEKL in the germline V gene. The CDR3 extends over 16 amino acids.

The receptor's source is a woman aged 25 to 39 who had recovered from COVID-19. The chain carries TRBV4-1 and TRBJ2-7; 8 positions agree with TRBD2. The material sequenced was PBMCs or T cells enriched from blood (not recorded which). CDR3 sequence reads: CASSQVFGTRSYEQYF. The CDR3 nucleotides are TGCGCCAGCAGCCAGGTTTTTGGGACTAGATCCTACGAGCAGTACTTC.